Sequencing of this T cell receptor beta chain was carried out in a study of early T cells in non-severe SARS-CoV-2 infection. This clonotype was found a few times. Trimming took off 5 bases at V and 3 bases at J, with 13 bases between the two ends. Germline CDR1 and CDR2: SGHVS and FNYEAQ. The CDR3 runs 15 residues. One entry per CDR3 protein results from TCRdb running MiXCR on the 5' RACE reads. The table lists around 37,000 distinct CDR3 sequences, over 8.5% of them singletons, with about 13% in the top ten. The receptor comes from an adult who was a healthcare worker with PCR-confirmed SARS-CoV-2 infection or an uninfected control (not recorded which). Specimen: whole blood. The chain recombines TRBV7-6 with TRBJ1-4; tentative D call: TRBD1 (6 bases). The CDR3 DNA reads as TGTGCCAGCAGCCCGGTGGGGGGGCCTAATGAAAAACTGTTTTTT. It is translated as CASSPVGGPNEKLFF. The variable domain in full, completed from reference TRBV7-6 and TRBJ1-4, reads GAGVSQSPRYKVTKRGQDVALRCDPISGHVSLYWYRQALGQGPEFLTYFNYEAQQDKSGLPNDRFSAERPEGSISTLTIQRTEQRDSAMYRCASSPVGGPNEKLFFGSGTQLSVL.